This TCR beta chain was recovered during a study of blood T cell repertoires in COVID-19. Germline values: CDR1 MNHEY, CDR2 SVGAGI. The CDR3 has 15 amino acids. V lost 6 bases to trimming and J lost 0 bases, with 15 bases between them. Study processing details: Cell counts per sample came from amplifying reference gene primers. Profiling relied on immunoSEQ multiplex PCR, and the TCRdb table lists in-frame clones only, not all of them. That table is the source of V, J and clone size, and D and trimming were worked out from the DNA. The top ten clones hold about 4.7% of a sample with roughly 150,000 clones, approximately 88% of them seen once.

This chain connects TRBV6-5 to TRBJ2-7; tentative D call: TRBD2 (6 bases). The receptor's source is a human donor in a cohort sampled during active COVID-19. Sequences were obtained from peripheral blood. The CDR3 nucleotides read TGTGCCAGCAGGCCCGGGACTTCTAGCTCCTACGAGCAGTACTTC. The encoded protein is CASRPGTSSSYEQYF.